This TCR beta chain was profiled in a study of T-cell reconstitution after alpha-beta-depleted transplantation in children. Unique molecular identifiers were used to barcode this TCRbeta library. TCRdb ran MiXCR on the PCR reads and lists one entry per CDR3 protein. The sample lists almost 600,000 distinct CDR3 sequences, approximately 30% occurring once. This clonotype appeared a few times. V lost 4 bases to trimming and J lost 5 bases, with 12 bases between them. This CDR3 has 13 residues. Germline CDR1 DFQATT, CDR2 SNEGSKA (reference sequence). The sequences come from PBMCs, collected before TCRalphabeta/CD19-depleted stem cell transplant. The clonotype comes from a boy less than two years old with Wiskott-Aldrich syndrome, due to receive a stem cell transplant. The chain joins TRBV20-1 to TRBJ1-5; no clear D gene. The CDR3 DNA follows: TGCAGTGCTACTAAAGGGCAGGATCAGCCCCAGCATTTT. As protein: CSATKGQDQPQHF.